This T cell receptor (beta chain) was observed in a study of blood T cell repertoires in COVID-19. For the study at large: The United States, Italy and Spain provided the acute and convalescent COVID-19 samples. The cDNA or gDNA used as material had been derived from T cells, B-cell-depleted T cells, or PBMCs.

How the authors handled the data: Amplification of reference gene primers was used by the study to estimate nucleated cell counts. TCRdb's table, derived via immunoSEQ multiplex PCR, lists solely in-frame clones and lacks some. Clone size and V and J calls were adopted from that table, with D and trimming inferred from the DNA. The table includes 88,000 or so clones, around 79% detected once. This CDR3 comprises 16 residues. Germline-derived CDR1 and CDR2 are LNHDA and SQIVND (reference sequence). J was trimmed by 0 bases and V by 5 bases; bases with no gene match: 9. The sample was peripheral blood. This clonotype originated in an elderly man with acute or convalescent COVID-19. The chain employs TRBV19 and TRBJ1-2; 7 bases are shared with TRBD1. For the CDR3, the DNA is TGTGCCAGTAGTCCGGGACAGCGCCTAGCTAACTATGGCTACACCTTC. It yields the protein CASSPGQRLANYGYTF.